Shown below are 27 T cell receptor beta chains from a single sample sequenced in a study of human T cells and chemical hapten exposure. The time point is: patch test 3, about 24 weeks after DPC sensitization. The treatment: therapeutic diphenylcyclopropenone sensitization with weekly scalp DPC. TCRdb reanalysed the RACE reads using MiXCR and keeps one entry per CDR3 protein. Among 70,000 to 90,000 distinct CDR3 sequences listed, roughly 10% were seen once. The sequenced sample was whole blood, obtained in connection with sensitization to the hapten diphenylcyclopropenone (DPC). The source is a woman aged 50 to 60 with alopecia areata. Some clones in this sample may be carry-over from other donors' samples.

This clonotype was seen a handful of times. The rearrangement links TRBV7-8 to TRBJ2-3; 7 nucleotides agree with TRBD2. Germline V CDR1 and CDR2: SGHVS, FQNEAQ. Trimming at V came to 1 base and at J to 4 bases, leaving 11 bases not matched to a gene. The CDR3 consists of 17 residues. The CDR3 DNA sequence: TGTGCCAGCAGCTTAGGGAAGACTAGCATGGTAGCAGATACGCAGTATTTT. Amino acid sequence: CASSLGKTSMVADTQYF. The variable domain in full, completed from reference TRBV7-8 and TRBJ2-3, reads GAGVSQSPRYKVAKRGQDVALRCDPISGHVSLFWYQQALGQGPEFLTYFQNEAQLDKSGLPSDRFFAERPEGSVSTLKIQRTQQEDSAVYLCASSLGKTSMVADTQYFGPGTRLTVL.

The chain couples TRBV6-5 to TRBJ2-7; 7 bases line up with TRBD1. The CDR3 totals 13 residues. After removal of 9 bases from V and 2 bases from J, the junction contained 7 bases not matched to a gene. Germline-derived CDR1 and CDR2 are MNHEY and SVGAGI. CDR3 in amino acids: CASTPDRAYEQYF. CDR3 DNA: TGTGCCAGTACCCCCGACAGGGCCTACGAGCAGTACTTC.

This clonotype was counted many times. The chain is built from TRBV7-2 and TRBJ2-3; D possibly uses TRBD1 or TRBD2 (6 bases each). Germline V gives CDR1 SGHTA, CDR2 FQGNSA. V was clipped by 5 bases and J by 0 bases, with 12 bases between them. The CDR3 is 15 amino acids. As DNA, the CDR3 is TGTGCCAGCAGCGCTCGGGGGCCCAGCACAGATACGCAGTATTTT. It is translated as CASSARGPSTDTQYF.

This clonotype came up a few times. V and J are TRBV29-1 and TRBJ2-7; 7 nucleotides line up with TRBD2. This CDR3 region has 14 residues. Trimming at V came to 8 bases and at J to 1 base, leaving 11 bases not matched to a gene. Germline loops: CDR1 SQVTM, CDR2 ANQGSEA. CDR3 coding DNA: TGCAGCTTCCTCCCCGGGGGGAGTTCCTACGAGCAGTACTTC. Residues: CSFLPGGSSYEQYF.

This chain joins TRBV7-2 and TRBJ2-7; TRBD2 matches at 11 bases. The CDR3 sequence is 14 residues long. From germline, CDR1 is SGHTA and CDR2 FQGNSA. V lost 5 bases and J lost 4; bases outside the gene matches: 4. In nucleotides, the CDR3 is TGTGCCAGCAGCCATTTAGCGGGAGGGTACGAGCAGTACTTC. Encoded protein: CASSHLAGGYEQYF.

Notes on this clonotype: The junction departs from the called germline gene at one end, perhaps through a read error. The genes are TRBV11-3 and TRBJ2-5; a possible D gene is TRBD2 (5 bases). The length of the CDR3 is 17 residues. The germline CDR1 and CDR2 sequences are SGHNT and YENEEA. This chain's CDR3 is CANSLGASSLRQETQYF. The CDR3 nucleotides read TGTGCCAACAGCTTAGGAGCTAGCTCCCTTCGCCAGGAGACCCAGTACTTC.

The sample holds a few counts of this clonotype. J is TRBJ2-3 and V is TRBV28, with D possibly being TRBD2 (6 bases). There are 15 residues in the CDR3. The V and J ends lost 6 bases and 5 bases respectively, with 18 bases between them. Germline lookup yields CDR1 MDHEN and CDR2 SYDVKM. The CDR3 loop reads CASSLHSSGEDTQYF. CDR3 bases: TGTGCCAGCAGCCTCCACTCGTCGGGGGAAGATACGCAGTATTTT.

This clonotype was seen more than once but under ten times. The CDR3 nucleotides are TGTGCCAGCAGTTTGGGCCTCGGCCGGGCGGGCTACGAGCAGTACTTC. Its protein is CASSLGLGRAGYEQYF. The rearrangement uses TRBV12-3 or TRBV12-4 and TRBJ2-7; the D gene is possibly TRBD2 (5 bases). Between the trimmed V and J ends, which lost 3 bases and 3 bases, there was a span of 18 bases. The CDR3 loop spans 16 amino acids.

This clonotype was counted many times. The chain joins TRBV9 to TRBJ2-3; 8 nucleotides agree with TRBD1. After removal of 4 bases from V and 2 bases from J, the junction contained 6 bases not matched to a gene. The CDR3 has 15 residues. Germline V lookup: CDR1 SGDLS, CDR2 YYNGEE. In nucleotides, the CDR3 is TGTGCCAGCAGCCGGACAGGGTTTCTCACAGATACGCAGTATTTT. The encoded protein is CASSRTGFLTDTQYF.

The rearrangement links TRBV27 to TRBJ2-1; D unresolved. This CDR3 region has 15 residues. The germline V and J ends were trimmed by 5 bases and 7 bases, with 18 bases remaining between them. Germline V CDR1 and CDR2: MNHEY, SMNVEV (reference sequence). This chain's CDR3 is CASSPQPRGANEQFF. CDR3 sequence (DNA): TGTGCCAGCAGTCCCCAGCCTCGTGGTGCGAATGAGCAGTTCTTC.

There are many counts of this clonotype. This rearrangement joins TRBV12-3 or TRBV12-4 to TRBJ1-5; D ambiguous. The germline V and J ends were trimmed by 2 bases and 9 bases, with 5 bases remaining between them. This CDR3 spans 11 amino acids. DNA for the CDR3: TGTGCCAGCAGTTTATCAGGGCCCCAGCATTTT. It yields the protein CASSLSGPQHF.

The chain carries TRBV28 and TRBJ2-2; D is perhaps TRBD1 or TRBD2 (7 bases each). Germline-derived CDR1 and CDR2 are MDHEN and SYDVKM. Trimming left V 5 bases short and J 2 bases short, with 21 bases between. CDR3 length equals 18 residues. This CDR3 is CASSPPGGAGFNTGELFF. CDR3 bases: TGTGCCAGCAGTCCCCCAGGGGGGGCGGGGTTCAACACCGGGGAGCTGTTTTTT.

The chain is built from TRBV11-1 and TRBJ1-2; TRBD1 matches at 7 bases. Unmatched junction bases numbered 6, after V lost 3 bases and J lost 5 bases. Germline CDR1 reads SGHAT; CDR2 reads FQDESV (reference sequence). The CDR3 length is 14 residues. CDR3 in DNA: TGTGCCAGCAGCTTGAACCAGGGGGTTTATGGCTACACCTTC. Translation: CASSLNQGVYGYTF.

This clonotype appeared a few times. The rearrangement joins TRBV28 to TRBJ1-2; D unresolved. V dropped 6 bases and J dropped 2 bases, with 10 bases sitting between them. Germline V gives CDR1 MDHEN, CDR2 SYDVKM. This CDR3 region has 13 residues. The CDR3 DNA is TGTGCCAGCAGCCCTCCCCAGAACTATGGCTACACCTTC. Translation gives CASSPPQNYGYTF.

The gene calls are TRBV6-5 and TRBJ2-1; D may be TRBD2 (6 bases). From germline, CDR1 is MNHEY and CDR2 SVGAGI. Trimming cost V 1 base and J 1 base, with 11 bases left between them. CDR3 length equals 16 residues. The CDR3: CASSYWSSGSYNEQFF. The CDR3 DNA is TGTGCCAGCAGTTACTGGAGCAGCGGGTCCTACAATGAGCAGTTCTTC.

This chain links TRBV29-1 with TRBJ2-3; D uncertain. CDR3 length: 12 residues. Trimming cost V 3 bases and J 1 base, with 5 bases left between them. Per germline, CDR1 SQVTM and CDR2 ANQGSEA. The DNA of the CDR3 is TGCAGCGTTGATACGGGCACAGATACGCAGTATTTT. It specifies CSVDTGTDTQYF.

This clonotype was counted at least ten times. The rearrangement joins TRBV2 to TRBJ2-1; D is unresolved. The V gene's germline CDR1 is SNHLY and CDR2 FYNNEI. This CDR3 is 11 amino acids long. The ends were cut back, 2 bases at V and 16 bases at J, with 12 bases in the middle. DNA for the CDR3: TGTGCCAGCAGTGAAACAGCCTCGCCCTTCTTC. This codes for CASSETASPFF.

This clonotype was detected ten times or more. The chain joins TRBV10-2 to TRBJ1-1; D gene ambiguous. The CDR3 loop spans 15 amino acids. Germline V gene data show CDR1 as WSHSY and CDR2 as SAAADI. The V end lost 3 bases, the J end lost 4 bases, and 15 bases lay between the germline ends. CDR3 nucleotides: TGCGCCAGCAGTGAAGCTCCGGGGATCAGCACTGAAGCTTTCTTT. Protein: CASSEAPGISTEAFF.

At least ten counts were recorded for this clonotype. The chain employs TRBV29-1 and TRBJ2-6; 7 nucleotides align to TRBD1. The CDR3 totals 16 residues. Per germline, CDR1 SQVTM and CDR2 ANQGSEA. V trimming: 4 bases; J trimming: 1 base; junction bases outside the gene matches: 7. Written as DNA, the CDR3 is TGCAGCGTTGGGACAGGCTGGAGATCTGGGGCCAACGTCCTGACTTTC. This encodes CSVGTGWRSGANVLTF.

In this sample, this clonotype turned up many times. The chain joins TRBV3-1 to TRBJ2-1; D may correspond to TRBD1 or TRBD2 (5 bases each). Trimming shortened V by 7 bases and J by 2 bases, and 15 bases separated the two germline ends. The V gene's germline CDR1 is LGHDT and CDR2 YNNKEL (reference sequence). There are 15 residues in the CDR3. The CDR3 DNA follows: TGTGCCAGCAACCCCGGGACCTCGCCCTACAATGAGCAGTTCTTC. Translating it yields CASNPGTSPYNEQFF.

The chain has TRBV9 and TRBJ2-7; no definite D call. CDR3 length equals 14 residues. Germline V gene data show CDR1 as SGDLS and CDR2 as YYNGEE. The ends were cut back, 0 bases at V and 1 base at J, with 8 bases in the middle. The CDR3 DNA reads TGTGCCAGCAGCGTAGGGAGCAGGTCCTACGAGCAGTACTTC. Protein sequence: CASSVGSRSYEQYF.

This clonotype was counted a few times. The chain links TRBV20-1 to TRBJ2-1; D assignment may be TRBD1 or TRBD2 (5 bases each). The length of the CDR3 is 15 residues. Trimming stripped 3 bases from V and 10 bases from J, with 22 bases between. CDR1 and CDR2 from the germline V gene are DFQATT and SNEGSKA (reference sequence). The CDR3 sequence is CSASASGTARREQFF. The CDR3 DNA sequence: TGCAGTGCTAGTGCCTCCGGGACCGCACGAAGGGAGCAGTTCTTC.

This clonotype was counted between two and nine times. The chain couples TRBV29-1 to TRBJ2-3; 7 nucleotides align to TRBD1. In germline, CDR1 is SQVTM, CDR2 ANQGSEA. V lost 4 bases, J lost 3 bases, and 4 bases stayed unmatched. CDR3 size: 13 residues. The CDR3 nucleotides read TGCAGCGTTGCTCAGGGACAGACAGATACGCAGTATTTT. Amino acid sequence: CSVAQGQTDTQYF.

This clonotype was counted many times. The chain uses TRBV19 and TRBJ2-4; the D call may be TRBD1 or TRBD2 (6 bases each). Germline CDR1 LNHDA, CDR2 SQIVND (reference sequence). CDR3 size: 15 residues. Trimming cost V 7 bases and J 3 bases, with 16 bases left between them. The CDR3 loop reads CASTSAQGGKNIQYF. The CDR3 DNA reads TGTGCCAGTACCTCAGCACAGGGAGGCAAAAACATTCAGTACTTC.

This clonotype showed up just once. The chain couples TRBV28 to TRBJ1-4; tentatively, D is TRBD1 (6 bases). Trimming took off 5 bases at V and 7 bases at J, with 17 bases between the two ends. Germline V lookup: CDR1 MDHEN, CDR2 SYDVKM. This CDR3 is 15 amino acids long. The CDR3 DNA reads as TGTGCCAGCAGTGCCGGGGGGGCGGAAGGTGAAAAACTGTTTTTT. Its translation: CASSAGGAEGEKLFF. The full variable domain, in which reference TRBV28 and TRBJ1-4 provide the parts outside the CDR3, is DVKVTQSSRYLVKRTGEKVFLECVQDMDHENMFWYRQDPGLGLRLIYFSYDVKMKEKGDIPEGYSVSREKKERFSLILESASTNQTSMYLCASSAGGAEGEKLFFGSGTQLSVL.

The rearrangement joins TRBV29-1 to TRBJ2-3, with TRBD2 identical over 8 bases. In germline, CDR1 is SQVTM, CDR2 ANQGSEA. V trimming: 6 bases; J trimming: 2 bases; junction bases outside the gene matches: 13. The CDR3 has 16 residues. CDR3 sequence (DNA): TGCAGCGTGGGACTGGGGCGCGGGGGGACCACAGATACGCAGTATTTT. Translation: CSVGLGRGGTTDTQYF.

There are a few counts of this clonotype. The chain joins TRBV10-3 to TRBJ2-1, with 7 bases aligning to TRBD2. The CDR3 loop spans 15 amino acids. Trimming at V came to 6 bases and at J to 3 bases, leaving 8 bases not matched to a gene. Germline CDR1 and CDR2: ENHRY and SYGVKD. The CDR3 DNA reads as TGTGCCATCAGCAGCGGGAACGATAACTACAATGAGCAGTTCTTC. It yields the protein CAISSGNDNYNEQFF.